The clone carrying this TCR beta chain was observed a single time. These data originate in a study of cytomegalovirus exposure and HLA in healthy donors. The CDR3 contains 18 residues. V dropped 4 bases and J dropped 0; count of bases not matched to a gene: 9. Germline CDR1 reads SGHRS; CDR2 reads YFSETQ. PCR amplification relied on 60 Vbeta primers (plus 13 Jbeta primers). TCRdb keeps only in-frame clones here, not all; method: immunoSEQ multiplex PCR. The top ten hold approximately 0.99% of the sample, which has about 190,000 clones, over 60% seen once. The clonotype comes from a woman between 40 and 50 years old in good health and CMV-seronegative. The material sequenced was PBMCs. The chain employs TRBV5-1 and TRBJ2-1; the match to TRBD2 covers 11 bases. Written as DNA, the CDR3 is TGCGCCAGCAGCACCCGGACTAGCGGGCGAAGCTCCTACAATGAGCAGTTCTTC. Encoded protein: CASSTRTSGRSSYNEQFF.